The 9 T cell receptor beta chains given below trace back to one sample, sequenced in a study of blood T cell repertoires in COVID-19 (dated by TCRdb to 2020 to 2021). Library preparation used the immunoSEQ multiplex PCR assay. TCRdb re-hosts the immuneACCESS table, in-frame sequences only. Its copies lack some clones; in the studies checked, an unresolved V gene accounts for under half of them, and the cause for the rest is not known. The sample table records just over 80,000 clones; around 80% of these occur just once. The ten biggest clones cover less than 20% of the sample. Sequenced sample: peripheral blood. The source is a woman older than 75 with active or convalescent COVID-19.

The chain employs TRBV5-8 and TRBJ1-1; 7 nucleotides align to TRBD1. CDR3 length equals 15 residues. CDR1 and CDR2 (germline): SGHTS, YDEGEE. V lost 4 bases, J lost 8 bases, and 14 bases stayed unmatched. CDR3 loop: CASSPRGGQSFEAFF. In DNA, the CDR3 is TGTGCCAGCAGCCCTCGTGGGGGACAGTCCTTCGAAGCTTTCTTT.

This rearrangement joins TRBV5-1 to TRBJ2-7; maybe TRBD2 (7 bases). This CDR3 region has 13 residues. The germline V and J ends were trimmed by 0 bases and 6 bases, with 10 bases remaining between them. The germline CDR1 and CDR2 sequences are SGHRS and YFSETQ. The CDR3 DNA is TGCGCCAGCAGCTTGGCCGGGGGGCCCGAGCAGTACTTC. Its translation is CASSLAGGPEQYF. Together with reference TRBV5-1 and TRBJ2-7, the CDR3 gives the full variable domain: KAGVTQTPRYLIKTRGQQVTLSCSPISGHRSVSWYQQTPGQGLQFLFEYFSETQRNKGNFPGRFSGRQFSNSRSEMNVSTLELGDSALYLCASSLAGGPEQYFGPGTRLTVT.

This clone was observed once. V gene TRBV7-2 combines with J gene TRBJ1-5, with TRBD1 matching 7 bases. CDR1 and CDR2 (germline): SGHTA, FQGNSA. Germline trimming cut 5 bases from V and 6 bases from J; bases unmatched to any gene: 16. This CDR3 contains 17 residues. The chain's CDR3 is CASSLYLAVQGGQPQHF. The CDR3, as DNA: TGTGCCAGCAGCCTATACTTAGCAGTGCAGGGGGGTCAGCCCCAGCATTTT.

The chain links TRBV6-5 to TRBJ2-7; 7 positions agree with TRBD1. Germline V gives CDR1 MNHEY, CDR2 SVGAGI. The J segment lost 5 bases and the V segment lost 6 bases, leaving 13 bases of the junction unmatched. This CDR3 is built from 15 residues. CDR3 sequence: CASSVGQAPVNEQYF. The DNA for the CDR3 is TGTGCCAGCAGCGTCGGACAGGCGCCTGTAAACGAGCAGTACTTC.

The chain combines TRBV3-1 (or the pseudogene TRBV3-2) with TRBJ2-7, with 9 bases lining up with TRBD1. The CDR3 is made up of 14 amino acids. After removal of 3 bases from V and 0 bases from J, the junction contained 0 bases not matched to a gene. From germline, CDR1 is LGHDT and CDR2 YNNKEL (reference sequence). The CDR3 nucleotides read TGTGCCAGCAGCCAGGACAGGGGCTCCTACGAGCAGTACTTC. Translation: CASSQDRGSYEQYF.

The rearrangement joins TRBV11-3 to TRBJ1-4; the match to TRBD1 covers 7 bases. CDR3 size: 18 residues. The V gene end was trimmed by 1 base and the J gene end by 3 bases; junction bases not matched to a gene: 11. Germline V CDR1 and CDR2: SGHNT, YENEEA. CDR3 in DNA: TGTGCCAGCAGCTTAGGCCCTATACCGGGACAGTCTAATGAAAAACTGTTTTTT. Its translation: CASSLGPIPGQSNEKLFF.

This clone was counted only a few times. The chain combines TRBV7-2 with TRBJ1-2; D perhaps matches TRBD1 (5 bases). CDR3 length: 18 amino acids. Germline V gene lookup returns CDR1 SGHTA and CDR2 FQGNSA. V shed 5 bases and J shed 4 bases, with 26 bases lying between them. The CDR3 spells CASSRPLPLGQGLYGYTF. The CDR3 coding sequence is TGTGCCAGCAGCCGCCCGCTGCCGCTCGGCCAGGGACTCTATGGCTACACCTTC.

This chain connects TRBV19 to TRBJ2-1; 8 bases fit TRBD1. This CDR3 spans 14 amino acids. CDR1 is LNHDA and CDR2 is SQIVND in the germline V gene (reference sequence). V lost 5 bases and J lost 3; bases outside the gene matches: 3. Here the CDR3 reads CASSDRGVYNEQFF. The CDR3 DNA reads TGTGCCAGTAGTGACAGGGGCGTCTACAATGAGCAGTTCTTC.

The V gene is TRBV12-3 or TRBV12-4, the J gene TRBJ2-2; maybe TRBD2 (5 bases). Trimming cost V 4 bases and J 6 bases, with 9 bases left between them. The CDR3 has 13 amino acids. DNA of the CDR3: TGTGCCAGCAGTTCGGAGGTCGCCGGGGAGCTGTTTTTT. Protein sequence: CASSSEVAGELFF.